A single T cell receptor (beta chain) is shown here with its context. The antigen is undetermined. The data were taken from a study of cytomegalovirus exposure and HLA in healthy donors. Germline lookup yields CDR1 SGHKS and CDR2 YYEKEE (reference sequence). The CDR3 extends over 14 amino acids. The ends were cut back, 4 bases at V and 3 bases at J, with 14 bases in the middle. 13 Jbeta primers and 60 Vbeta primers were used for the PCR. The assay was immunoSEQ multiplex PCR, and TCRdb's table has in-frame clones only and misses some. The profile covers roughly 190,000 clones, with around 86% appearing a single time and 6.3% taken by the ten largest. Study results and limitations: It emerged from a later analysis that several of the most significant clusters appeared to be linked to common viral pathogens. A previous analysis found most TCR beta V segments productive roughly 90% or roughly 30% of the time. There were reportedly fewer N-insertions in an Asian-associated ancestry cluster than the approximately 600-donor mean, in a later analysis.

The origin of this receptor is a man aged 35-49 years in good health and CMV-seropositive. Sequencing was carried out using PBMCs. The V gene is TRBV5-5, the J gene TRBJ2-7; the D is unclear. This chain's CDR3 is CASSGLVKYYEQYF. In DNA, the CDR3 is TGTGCCAGCAGCGGGCTGGTCAAATACTACGAGCAGTACTTC.